One sample yielded the 15 T cell receptor beta chains listed below, sequenced in a study of blood T cells in healthy people across ages. Combining a sample-barcoded 5' primer with a J-beta primer mix, a second PCR ran for roughly 7 to 11 cycles. Using its own MiXCR run on the 5' RACE reads, TCRdb lists one record per CDR3 protein. The data contain about 970,000 distinct CDR3 sequences, about 51% of them seen just once; the ten biggest clones take up around 21%. Specimen: blood. The source is a woman in her sixties in good health.

The V and J genes are TRBV5-5 and TRBJ2-1; D is perhaps TRBD2 (5 bases). CDR3 length equals 15 residues. The V end was cut by 4 bases, the J end by 5 bases, with 16 bases between. Germline V gene data show CDR1 as SGHKS and CDR2 as YYEKEE (reference sequence). This CDR3 reads CASSQLGLSHNEQFF. The CDR3 DNA follows: TGTGCCAGCAGCCAACTCGGACTGTCTCACAATGAGCAGTTCTTC.

The chain is built from TRBV25-1 and TRBJ2-5; unclear D gene. The CDR3 contains 14 residues. In germline, CDR1 is MGHDK, CDR2 SYGVNS. Trimming pared 1 base from V and 4 bases from J, leaving 10 bases between. The CDR3 here is CASSEFGGVETQYF. The CDR3 DNA follows: TGTGCCAGCAGTGAATTTGGTGGCGTAGAGACCCAGTACTTC. The whole variable domain, filled in from reference TRBV25-1 and TRBJ2-5, reads EADIYQTPRYLVIGTGKKITLECSQTMGHDKMYWYQQDPGMELHLIHYSYGVNSTEKGDLSSESTVSRIRTEHFPLTLESARPSHTSQYLCASSEFGGVETQYFGPGTRLLVL.

The chain carries TRBV7-2 and TRBJ2-3; TRBD2 matches at 7 bases. The CDR3 has 14 amino acids. V was pared by 5 bases and J by 3 bases, with 5 bases of the junction left unmatched. Germline lookup yields CDR1 SGHTA and CDR2 FQGNSA. The CDR3 nucleotides are TGTGCCAGCAGCGCCGGACTAGTTACAGATACGCAGTATTTT. Amino acid sequence: CASSAGLVTDTQYF.

The V and J genes are TRBV29-1 and TRBJ1-1; no firm D call. The CDR3 contains 11 residues. CDR1 is SQVTM and CDR2 is ANQGSEA in the germline V gene. Between the trimmed V and J ends, which lost 4 bases and 6 bases, there was a span of 9 bases. The CDR3 here is CSVVPRAEAFF. In DNA, the CDR3 is TGCAGCGTTGTGCCGCGGGCTGAAGCTTTCTTT.

The chain uses TRBV10-2 and TRBJ2-5; D is perhaps TRBD2 (6 bases). CDR3 length: 13 residues. Germline CDR1 WSHSY, CDR2 SAAADI. V lost 10 bases and J lost 1, with 13 bases in between. In DNA, the CDR3 is TGCGCCACCAAAGGAGGGGTCCAAGAGACCCAGTACTTC. Translating gives CATKGGVQETQYF.

The CDR3 bases are TGTGCCAGCAGTCGGACTGCGGCACTAGCGGGACGGGGCACATGGTTGCAGTTCTTC. Translated: CASSRTAALAGRGTWLQFF. The chain joins TRBV27 to TRBJ2-1; 10 bases agree with TRBD2. CDR1 is MNHEY and CDR2 is SMNVEV in the germline V gene (reference sequence). The CDR3 extends over 19 amino acids. With V trimmed by 5 bases and J by 12 bases, 25 bases remained unmatched.

This chain connects TRBV2 to TRBJ1-1; possible D gene TRBD1, 6 bases. This CDR3 has 15 residues. Per germline, CDR1 SNHLY and CDR2 FYNNEI. With 6 bases removed from V and 1 base from J, the gap between germline ends came to 15 bases. The CDR3 loop is CASSQRQAPNTEAFF. DNA for the CDR3: TGTGCCAGCAGCCAAAGACAGGCCCCGAACACTGAAGCTTTCTTT.

For the CDR3, the DNA is TGTGCCAGCAGCCTGGACGCCCGCACTGAAGCTTTCTTT. Translation gives CASSLDARTEAFF. This rearrangement joins TRBV7-8 to TRBJ1-1; D ambiguous. Per the germline V gene, CDR1 is SGHVS and CDR2 is FQNEAQ. Trimming removed 5 bases from V and 4 bases from J, with 11 bases in between. The CDR3 contains 13 residues.

The chain recombines TRBV7-2 with TRBJ2-3, with 9 bases matching TRBD2. The CDR3 is 17 residues long. After removal of 1 base from V and 1 base from J, the junction contained 6 bases not matched to a gene. In germline, CDR1 is SGHTA, CDR2 FQGNSA. CDR3 DNA: TGTGCCAGCAGCTTAGAGGCGGGAGGGTTTCGCACAGATACGCAGTATTTT. It yields the protein CASSLEAGGFRTDTQYF.

This clonotype was seen more than once but under ten times. The chain carries TRBV18 and TRBJ1-2; tentative D call: TRBD1 (6 bases). This CDR3 region has 13 residues. The V end lost 2 bases, the J end lost 8 bases, and 12 bases lay between the germline ends. Germline V lookup: CDR1 KGHSH, CDR2 LQKENI. This chain's CDR3 is CASSPNRDKGYTF. In nucleotides, the CDR3 is TGTGCCAGCTCACCAAACAGGGATAAGGGCTACACCTTC.

This sequence joins TRBV6-1 and TRBJ2-1; 10 nucleotides align to TRBD2. CDR1 is MNHNS, CDR2 SASEGT, per germline. CDR3 length: 17 amino acids. V shed 7 bases and J 0 bases; nucleotides not matched to a gene: 9. As DNA, the CDR3 is TGTGCCAGCACCTGGACTAGCGGAGGGGGCTCCTACAATGAGCAGTTCTTC. Residues: CASTWTSGGGSYNEQFF.

The chain is built from TRBV20-1 and TRBJ2-3; tentatively, D is TRBD2 (6 bases). Germline V CDR1 and CDR2: DFQATT, SNEGSKA (reference sequence). CDR3 length: 15 residues. Trimming cost V 6 bases and J 4 bases, with 20 bases left between them. The CDR3 nucleotides read TGCAGTGCCAAAGGAGAACGGGAGACGGCAGATACGCAGTATTTT. It codes for CSAKGERETADTQYF.

The sample holds one count of this clonotype. The chain combines TRBV24-1 with TRBJ2-3; TRBD2 aligns across 10 bases. The CDR3 totals 17 residues. CDR1 is KGHDR, CDR2 SFDVKD, per germline. Trimming at V came to 5 bases and at J to 4 bases, leaving 11 bases not matched to a gene. In nucleotides, the CDR3 is TGTGCCACCAGTGCCTGGGAGCGGGGGGGCCTGTCAGATACGCAGTATTTT. Protein: CATSAWERGGLSDTQYF.

The chain carries TRBV9 and TRBJ2-1; 9 nucleotides align to TRBD2. Per germline, CDR1 SGDLS and CDR2 YYNGEE. V lost 0 bases and J lost 6; bases outside the gene matches: 4. The CDR3 totals 15 residues. In DNA form, the CDR3 reads TGTGCCAGCAGCGTAGAGGGCGGGAGGGCCAATGAGCAGTTCTTC. Amino acids: CASSVEGGRANEQFF.

The chain links TRBV12-3 or TRBV12-4 to TRBJ2-5; TRBD2 agrees at 9 bases. The V and J ends lost 4 bases and 0 bases, in that order; junction bases with no gene match: 6. The CDR3 contains 16 residues. Written as DNA, the CDR3 is TGTGCCAGCAGTTGGTTGGGACTAGCAGACCAAGAGACCCAGTACTTC. The encoded protein is CASSWLGLADQETQYF.